Each of the 3 T cell receptor beta chains below was sequenced from the same sample in a study of T cells in women clearing cervical HPV infection. Assay: immunoSEQ multiplex PCR; the TCRdb copy retains only in-frame clones and omits some. The sample table includes 40,000 or so clones. The sequencing input was blood buffy coat. Receptors originate from a woman between 18 and 69 years old with a cervical HPV16 infection that either progressed to CIN3+ or cleared (not recorded which).

A note on this clone: The read falls 3 residues short of the CDR3 end, and the missing part is taken from the germline J gene. The chain has TRBV5-6 and TRBJ2-1; D tentatively fits TRBD1 or TRBD2 (6 bases each). This CDR3 has 14 residues. V dropped 2 bases and J dropped 6 bases, with 12 bases sitting between them. Germline V lookup: CDR1 SGHDT, CDR2 YYEEEE. The CDR3 DNA, read in part, is TGTGCCAGCAGCTTCCGAGGGGGAGGCAATGAG. It codes for CASSFRGGGNE. The full CDR3 sequence reads CASSFRGGGNEQFF. Based on the CDR3 plus reference TRBV5-6 and TRBJ2-1, the full variable domain is DAGVTQSPTHLIKTRGQQVTLRCSPKSGHDTVSWYQQALGQGPQFIFQYYEEEERQRGNFPDRFSGHQFPNYSSELNVNALLLGDSALYLCASSFRGGGNEQFFGPGTRLTVL.

Points on this clone: The read comes to an end 3 residues before the CDR3 does, leaving the germline J gene to fill in the end. This chain links TRBV2 with TRBJ1-2; D uncertain. CDR3 size: 14 residues. Germline CDR1 is SNHLY and CDR2 is FYNNEI. The CDR3 here is CASRLAGAGFDYTF. The part of the CDR3 DNA that was read is TGTGCCAGCAGATTAGCGGGAGCAGGTTTTGAC.

As concerns this clone: The sequence runs out 3 residues before the end of the CDR3; the remainder is reconstructed from the germline J gene. The chain has TRBV18 and TRBJ1-4, with 7 bases lining up with TRBD1. Germline V gene data show CDR1 as KGHSH and CDR2 as LQKENI. With 6 bases clipped from V and 0 bases from J, the junction kept 7 bases outside the gene matches. The CDR3 covers 16 residues. The CDR3: CASSRAGGATNEKLFF. The DNA read from the CDR3 is TGTGCCAGCTCTCGGGCAGGGGGAGCAACTAATGAAAAA.